These 26 T cell receptor beta chains were all obtained from the same sample, sequenced in a study of T-cell memory formation after mild COVID-19. MiXCR, applied by TCRdb to the 5' RACE reads, yields one record per CDR3 protein. This sample has some 110,000 distinct CDR3 sequences; around 15% occur once, and the top ten carry 25% to 35%. Sequencing used PBMCs or a T cell subset sorted from them (not recorded which). The receptors here all came from an adult woman who had mild COVID-19 (a few samples of this study predate the infection). Cell type and time point are not known.

The chain uses TRBV6-1 and TRBJ2-1; possible D gene TRBD2, 6 bases. This CDR3 region has 15 residues. The germline V and J ends were trimmed by 11 bases and 8 bases, with 25 bases remaining between them. Germline CDR1 reads MNHNS; CDR2 reads SASEGT. CDR3 sequence (DNA): TGTGCCTGCCATAGATGGGGGGACCGGGGCGATGAGCAGTTCTTC. Encoded protein: CACHRWGDRGDEQFF.

A few counts support this clonotype. The chain combines TRBV30 with TRBJ2-5; D may be TRBD1 (5 bases). Trimming pared 0 bases from V and 9 bases from J, leaving 14 bases between. Germline V CDR1 and CDR2: GTSNPN, SVGIG (reference sequence). The CDR3 contains 13 residues. The CDR3 reads CAWSVGATQSQYF. The CDR3 nucleotides are TGTGCCTGGAGTGTAGGGGCTACGCAGTCCCAGTACTTC.

This clonotype came up a few times. The chain has TRBV4-1 and TRBJ2-2, with 9 positions matching TRBD1. CDR3 size: 16 residues. CDR1 and CDR2 from the germline V gene are MGHRA and YSYEKL. Trimming at V came to 0 bases and at J to 1 base, leaving 0 bases not matched to a gene. This CDR3 is CASSQEDRGNTGELFF. DNA of the CDR3: TGCGCCAGCAGCCAAGAGGACAGGGGGAACACCGGGGAGCTGTTTTTT.

The chain uses TRBV7-9 and TRBJ2-7, with D possibly matching TRBD2 (5 bases). The CDR3 loop spans 13 amino acids. Trimming removed 5 bases at V and 5 bases at J, with 13 bases between. CDR1 and CDR2 (germline): SEHNR, FQNEAQ (reference sequence). CDR3 bases: TGTGCCAGCAGCACTCGGACCGGGGACGAGCAGTACTTC. It is translated as CASSTRTGDEQYF.

This clonotype was found a few times. This rearrangement joins TRBV7-9 to TRBJ2-1, with D maybe TRBD2 (7 bases). This CDR3 contains 14 residues. V lost 7 bases to trimming and J lost 9 bases, with 19 bases between them. In germline, CDR1 is SEHNR, CDR2 FQNEAQ (reference sequence). The CDR3 is CASTPGGGEGEQFF. CDR3 coding DNA: TGTGCCAGCACCCCTGGGGGGGGCGAGGGTGAGCAGTTCTTC.

This clonotype has at least ten counts. The rearrangement joins TRBV5-6 to TRBJ2-7, with D perhaps TRBD1 (5 bases). The CDR3 length is 13 residues. Trimming pared 3 bases from V and 4 bases from J, leaving 11 bases between. Germline values: CDR1 SGHDT, CDR2 YYEEEE. Written as DNA, the CDR3 is TGTGCCAGCAGCTCGACAGCCTTATACGAGCAGTACTTC. This gives the protein CASSSTALYEQYF.

A few counts support this clonotype. V and J are TRBV7-9 and TRBJ2-7; 10 nucleotides line up with TRBD1. The CDR3 has 16 amino acids. CDR1 SEHNR and CDR2 FQNEAQ come from the germline V gene (reference sequence). V lost 4 bases to trimming and J lost 2 bases; unmatched junction nucleotides: 8. The CDR3: CASSSPGTGAPYEQYF. DNA of the CDR3: TGTGCCAGCAGCTCACCCGGGACAGGGGCCCCCTACGAGCAGTACTTC.

The sample holds a few counts of this clonotype. The rearrangement links TRBV7-2 to TRBJ1-3, with a possible D match to TRBD1 (5 bases). Germline V gene data show CDR1 as SGHTA and CDR2 as FQGNSA. Between the trimmed V and J ends, which lost 1 base and 0 bases, there was a span of 7 bases. CDR3 length: 15 residues. The DNA for the CDR3 is TGTGCCAGCAGCTTAGGCCAGGGCTCTGGAAACACCATATATTTT. Its translation: CASSLGQGSGNTIYF.

The chain employs TRBV27 and TRBJ1-1; D uncertain. The germline gives CDR1 MNHEY, CDR2 SMNVEV (reference sequence). The V end was cut by 5 bases, the J end by 5 bases, with 27 bases between. CDR3 length equals 18 residues. The CDR3 bases are TGTGCCAGCAGTCCCCTTCGACATGCGCAGTTGATGTGGACTGAAGCTTTCTTT. It is translated as CASSPLRHAQLMWTEAFF.

The rearrangement joins TRBV24-1 to TRBJ2-2; no reliable D call. This CDR3 region has 14 residues. Deletions cut 7 bases from V and 3 bases from J, with 11 bases between. Germline CDR1 KGHDR, CDR2 SFDVKD. The DNA of the CDR3 is TGTGCCACCAGCCCCCGGGTGGACACCGGGGAGCTGTTTTTT. It encodes CATSPRVDTGELFF.

The V and J genes are TRBV14 and TRBJ2-7; 10 positions agree with TRBD1. The germline V gene has CDR1 SGHDN and CDR2 FVKESK. Trimming at V came to 2 bases and at J to 0 bases, leaving 4 bases not matched to a gene. This CDR3 has 16 residues. DNA of the CDR3: TGTGCCAGCAGCCAAAAGGGACAGGGGAACTCCTACGAGCAGTACTTC. This gives the protein CASSQKGQGNSYEQYF. Supplemented by reference TRBV14 and TRBJ2-7, the full variable domain reads EAGVTQFPSHSVIEKGQTVTLRCDPISGHDNLYWYRRVMGKEIKFLLHFVKESKQDESGMPNNRFLAERTGGTYSTLKVQPAELEDSGVYFCASSQKGQGNSYEQYFGPGTRLTVT.

This rearrangement joins TRBV27 to TRBJ2-1; D is uncertain. Germline CDR1 is MNHEY and CDR2 is SMNVEV (reference sequence). Trimming shortened V by 7 bases and J by 0 bases, and 7 bases separated the two germline ends. This CDR3 is 13 amino acids long. CDR3 amino acids: CASTPSSYNEQFF. CDR3 in DNA: TGTGCCAGCACCCCCAGCTCCTACAATGAGCAGTTCTTC.

The gene calls are TRBV7-6 and TRBJ2-7; the D is unclear. The CDR3 runs to 14 residues. Looked up from germline, CDR1 is SGHVS and CDR2 is FNYEAQ. V was clipped by 2 bases and J by 2 bases, with 10 bases between them. The CDR3 protein is CASSLLGDTYEQYF. The DNA for the CDR3 is TGTGCCAGCAGCTTATTAGGCGACACCTACGAGCAGTACTTC.

This chain joins TRBV7-9 and TRBJ2-3; D is undetermined. The CDR3 is made up of 16 amino acids. V was shortened by 5 bases and J by 2 bases, with 17 bases between the two germline ends. Germline CDR1 SEHNR, CDR2 FQNEAQ (reference sequence). As DNA, the CDR3 is TGTGCCAGCAGCCCCCCGGTGGGAACCGTCACAGATACGCAGTATTTT. Translated, it gives CASSPPVGTVTDTQYF.

The V call is TRBV7-8, the J call TRBJ1-5, with a weak D call TRBD1 (5 bases). The CDR3 sequence is 17 residues long. CDR1 is SGHVS and CDR2 is FQNEAQ in the germline V gene. The ends were cut back, 2 bases at V and 2 bases at J, with 16 bases in the middle. The CDR3 is CASSLRLGQHGNQPQHF. For the CDR3, the DNA is TGTGCCAGCAGCTTAAGGTTGGGGCAGCATGGCAATCAGCCCCAGCATTTT.

The chain links TRBV5-1 to TRBJ2-2; D is uncertain. The CDR3 runs 11 residues. The germline V gene has CDR1 SGHRS and CDR2 YFSETQ. The V end was cut by 3 bases, the J end by 9 bases, with 6 bases between. DNA of the CDR3: TGCGCCAGCAGCTCCGGCCGGGAGCTGTTTTTT. Its translation: CASSSGRELFF.

This clonotype occurred once. The chain uses TRBV3-1 and TRBJ1-3; D perhaps matches TRBD1 (5 bases). The CDR3 has 19 residues. The germline gives CDR1 LGHDT, CDR2 YNNKEL (reference sequence). Trimming shortened V by 1 base and J by 3 bases, and 22 bases separated the two germline ends. The CDR3 loop reads CASSQGVSTLWGSGNTIYF. As DNA, the CDR3 is TGTGCCAGCAGCCAAGGGGTTAGTACTTTATGGGGCAGTGGAAACACCATATATTTT.

This clonotype was seen more than once but under ten times. This chain connects TRBV3-1 to TRBJ1-2; D not certain. CDR1 LGHDT and CDR2 YNNKEL come from the germline V gene (reference sequence). The V gene lost 0 bases and the J gene lost 6 bases, with 14 bases spanning the gap. The CDR3 totals 15 residues. The CDR3 is CASSQDWGPGDGYTF. The CDR3 region has the DNA TGTGCCAGCAGCCAAGACTGGGGTCCGGGTGATGGCTACACCTTC.

V gene TRBV18 combines with J gene TRBJ1-1; no definite D call. This CDR3 is built from 14 residues. Deletions cut 0 bases from V and 2 bases from J, with 7 bases between. CDR1 and CDR2 (germline): KGHSH, LQKENI. The DNA of the CDR3 is TGTGCCAGCTCACCACCAGGGTTCAACACTGAAGCTTTCTTT. Its translation is CASSPPGFNTEAFF.

This clonotype showed up just a few times. The J gene is TRBJ2-1, the V gene TRBV7-8, with a possible D match to TRBD2 (6 bases). The germline V and J ends were trimmed by 6 bases and 12 bases, with 15 bases remaining between them. The V gene's germline CDR1 is SGHVS and CDR2 FQNEAQ. The CDR3 is made up of 12 amino acids. CDR3 protein: CASRGIADRQFF. The CDR3 nucleotides are TGTGCCAGCAGGGGAATAGCGGATCGGCAGTTCTTC.

This chain connects TRBV27 to TRBJ2-7; D gene ambiguous. V dropped 5 bases and J dropped 7 bases, with 12 bases sitting between them. From germline, CDR1 is MNHEY and CDR2 SMNVEV (reference sequence). The CDR3 extends over 12 amino acids. For the CDR3, the DNA is TGTGCCAGCAGTCGAGACGGTGGGGAGCAGTACTTC. This translates into CASSRDGGEQYF.

V gene TRBV19 combines with J gene TRBJ1-5, with unresolved D. V was cut by 1 base and J by 4 bases, with 8 bases left in between. The germline gives CDR1 LNHDA, CDR2 SQIVND (reference sequence). The CDR3 runs to 14 residues. The CDR3 region has the DNA TGTGCCAGTAGTATAGGTGGGGAGAATCAGCCCCAGCATTTT. Translated: CASSIGGENQPQHF.

There are a few counts of this clonotype. V and J are TRBV9 and TRBJ2-1, with TRBD2 matching 9 bases. Germline CDR1 is SGDLS and CDR2 is YYNGEE. With V trimmed by 0 bases and J by 8 bases, 6 bases remained unmatched. The CDR3 runs 15 residues. CDR3 sequence: CASSVVAGGPDEQFF. The CDR3 DNA follows: TGTGCCAGCAGCGTAGTGGCGGGAGGGCCGGATGAGCAGTTCTTC.

This clonotype appeared a few times. The J gene is TRBJ2-1, the V gene TRBV30; D is uncertain. With 4 bases removed from V and 2 bases from J, the gap between germline ends came to 15 bases. Germline assignment: CDR1 GTSNPN and CDR2 SVGIG (reference sequence). The CDR3 consists of 15 residues. The CDR3 DNA reads TGTGCCTGGAACGGAGTCTACGGTACCTACAATGAGCAGTTCTTC. Amino acids: CAWNGVYGTYNEQFF.

The genes are TRBV5-5 and TRBJ2-7; D unresolved. Germline V gene lookup returns CDR1 SGHKS and CDR2 YYEKEE (reference sequence). There are 13 residues in the CDR3. The V gene lost 4 bases and the J gene lost 5 bases, with 13 bases spanning the gap. Here the CDR3 reads CASSQFWSDEQYF. The DNA of the CDR3 is TGTGCCAGCAGCCAATTTTGGTCGGACGAGCAGTACTTC.

In this sample, this clonotype turned up a few times. The chain employs TRBV12-3 or TRBV12-4 and TRBJ2-7; D is ambiguous. Trimming shortened V by 7 bases and J by 3 bases, and 7 bases separated the two germline ends. The CDR3 contains 11 residues. CDR3 region: CASMGNYEQYF. CDR3 nucleotides: TGTGCCAGCATGGGCAACTACGAGCAGTACTTC.